This TCR beta chain appears in the sequencing data of a study of pediatric ulcerative colitis. The V end lost 5 bases, the J end lost 7 bases, and 14 bases lay between the germline ends. CDR1 is MGHDK and CDR2 is SYGVNS in the germline V gene. The CDR3 is 13 amino acids. Study findings and constraints: Ulcerative colitis patients shared more blood-rectal clones than controls.

The assay was run at survey level. Profiled with immunoSEQ multiplex PCR; TCRdb holds only in-frame clones, not every one. This table has around 10,000 clones, roughly 82% appearing once. One to two pinch biopsies were taken from the rectum during colonoscopy. Controls had colonoscopy for suspected IBD, with normal endoscopy and no IBD the following year. This clone appeared a few times. Antigen unknown. The sequenced material came from gut tissue. The receptor was derived from a girl aged 10 to 17 who was a control in a study of pediatric ulcerative colitis. The V gene is TRBV25-1, the J gene TRBJ2-5; D is undetermined. CDR3 nucleotide sequence: TGTGCCAGCAGTCTGACGGCCTCGGCGACCCAGTACTTC. Translated, it gives CASSLTASATQYF.